The T cell receptor beta chain described here comes from a study of blood T cell repertoires in COVID-19. Repertoires were generated with immunoSEQ multiplex PCR, while TCRdb's copy carries only in-frame clones and drops some. In the table there are around 270,000 clones, around 87% of which are singletons. The CDR3 has 17 residues. Trimming cost V 3 bases and J 2 bases; bases outside gene matches: 9. CDR1 MDHEN and CDR2 SYDVKM come from the germline V gene. The chain has TRBV28 and TRBJ1-3; 8 nucleotides match TRBD1. The material sequenced was peripheral blood. This clonotype was obtained from a woman aged 60 to 75 with COVID-19, enrolled during active disease. The DNA for the CDR3 is TGTGCCAGCAGTTTTGGGACAGGTCTTAAAGCTGGAAACACCATATATTTT. Amino acids: CASSFGTGLKAGNTIYF.